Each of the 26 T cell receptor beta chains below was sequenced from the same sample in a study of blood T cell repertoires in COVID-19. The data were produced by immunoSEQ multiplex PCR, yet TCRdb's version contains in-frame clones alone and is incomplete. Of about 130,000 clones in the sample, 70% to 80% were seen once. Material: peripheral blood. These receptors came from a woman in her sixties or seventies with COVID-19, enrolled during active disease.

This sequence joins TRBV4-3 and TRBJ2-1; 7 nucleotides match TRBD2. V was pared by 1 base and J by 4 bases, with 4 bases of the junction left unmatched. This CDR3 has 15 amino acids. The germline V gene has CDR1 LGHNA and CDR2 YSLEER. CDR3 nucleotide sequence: TGCGCCAGCAGCCAAGGTAATAGCGGGTACAATGAGCAGTTCTTC. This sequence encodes CASSQGNSGYNEQFF.

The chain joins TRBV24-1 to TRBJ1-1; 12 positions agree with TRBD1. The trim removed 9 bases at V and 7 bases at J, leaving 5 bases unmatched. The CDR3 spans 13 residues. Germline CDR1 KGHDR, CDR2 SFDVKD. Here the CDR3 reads CATRDRGQGEAFF. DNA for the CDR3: TGTGCCACCCGGGACAGGGGGCAGGGTGAAGCTTTCTTT.

As DNA, the CDR3 is TGCGCCAGCAGCTTGGGCCTGGAGACAGATACGCAGTATTTT. This gives the protein CASSLGLETDTQYF. The J gene is TRBJ2-3, the V gene TRBV5-1; D gene ambiguous. The CDR3 is made up of 14 amino acids. V shed 0 bases and J shed 3 bases, with 8 bases lying between them. In germline, CDR1 is SGHRS, CDR2 YFSETQ.

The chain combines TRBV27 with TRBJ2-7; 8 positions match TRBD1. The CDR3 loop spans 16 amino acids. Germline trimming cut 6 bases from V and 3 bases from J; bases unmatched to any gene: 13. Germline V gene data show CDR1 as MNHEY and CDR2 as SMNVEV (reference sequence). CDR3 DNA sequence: TGTGCCAGCAGGGGAACAAGGACAGGGAAAGGCTACGAGCAGTACTTC. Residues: CASRGTRTGKGYEQYF.

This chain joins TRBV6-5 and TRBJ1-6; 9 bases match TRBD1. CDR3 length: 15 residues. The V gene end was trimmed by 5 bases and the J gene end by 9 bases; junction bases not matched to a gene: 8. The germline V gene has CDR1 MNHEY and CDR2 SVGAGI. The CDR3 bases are TGTGCCAGCAGTAAGCCGGGACAGGGAGCTTCACCCCTCCACTTT. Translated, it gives CASSKPGQGASPLHF.

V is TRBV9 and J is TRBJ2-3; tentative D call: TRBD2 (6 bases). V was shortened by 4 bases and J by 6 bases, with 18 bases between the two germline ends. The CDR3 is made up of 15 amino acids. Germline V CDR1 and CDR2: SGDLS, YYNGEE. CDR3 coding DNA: TGTGCCAGCAGCCCGCGGGCCCGACTAGATGATACGCAGTATTTT. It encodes CASSPRARLDDTQYF.

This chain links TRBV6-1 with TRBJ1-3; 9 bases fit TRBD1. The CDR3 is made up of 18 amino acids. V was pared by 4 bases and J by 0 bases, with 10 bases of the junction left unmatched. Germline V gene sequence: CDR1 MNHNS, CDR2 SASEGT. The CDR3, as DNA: TGTGCCAGCAGTGCAAGTACAGGGGGCTCCCGCTCTGGAAACACCATATATTTT. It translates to CASSASTGGSRSGNTIYF.

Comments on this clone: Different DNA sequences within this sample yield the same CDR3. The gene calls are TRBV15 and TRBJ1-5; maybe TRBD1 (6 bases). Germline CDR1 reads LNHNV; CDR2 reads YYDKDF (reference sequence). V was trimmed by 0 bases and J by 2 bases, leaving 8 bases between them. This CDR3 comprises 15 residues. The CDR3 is CATSRDPGGNQPQHF. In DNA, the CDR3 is TGTGCCACCAGCAGAGATCCAGGGGGCAATCAGCCCCAGCATTTT.

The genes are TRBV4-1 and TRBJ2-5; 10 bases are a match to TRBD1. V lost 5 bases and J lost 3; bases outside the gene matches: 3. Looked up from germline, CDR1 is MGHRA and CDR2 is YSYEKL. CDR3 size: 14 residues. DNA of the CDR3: TGCGCCAGCAGCTCGGGACAGGGGAAAGAGACCCAGTACTTC. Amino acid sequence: CASSSGQGKETQYF.

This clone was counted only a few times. CDR3 DNA: TGTGCCAGCAGCTTAGTTTTGGAGGGCGAGCAGTACTTC. Protein sequence: CASSLVLEGEQYF. This chain uses TRBV7-2 with TRBJ2-7, with a weak D call TRBD2 (6 bases). The germline gives CDR1 SGHTA, CDR2 FQGNSA. The V end was cut by 1 base, the J end by 6 bases, with 10 bases between. This CDR3 is 13 amino acids long.

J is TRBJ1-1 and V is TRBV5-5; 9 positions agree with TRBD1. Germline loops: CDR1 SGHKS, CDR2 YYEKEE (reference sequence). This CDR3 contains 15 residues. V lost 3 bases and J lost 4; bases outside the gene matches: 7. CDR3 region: CASSSIGQGFTEAFF. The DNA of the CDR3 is TGTGCCAGCAGCTCAATCGGACAGGGGTTCACTGAAGCTTTCTTT.

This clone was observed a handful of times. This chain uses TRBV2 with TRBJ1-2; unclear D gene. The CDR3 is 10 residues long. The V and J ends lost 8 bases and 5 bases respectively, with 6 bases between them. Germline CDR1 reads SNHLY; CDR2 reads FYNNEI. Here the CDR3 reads CASGSYGYTF. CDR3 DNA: TGTGCCAGCGGCAGTTATGGCTACACCTTC.

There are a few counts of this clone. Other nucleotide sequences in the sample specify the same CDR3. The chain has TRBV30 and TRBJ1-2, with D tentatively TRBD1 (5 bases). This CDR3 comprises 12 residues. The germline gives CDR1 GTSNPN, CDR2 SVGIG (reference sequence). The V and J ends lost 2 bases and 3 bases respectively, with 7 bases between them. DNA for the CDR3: TGTGCCTGGAGTCAGGGCGACTATGGCTACACCTTC. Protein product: CAWSQGDYGYTF.

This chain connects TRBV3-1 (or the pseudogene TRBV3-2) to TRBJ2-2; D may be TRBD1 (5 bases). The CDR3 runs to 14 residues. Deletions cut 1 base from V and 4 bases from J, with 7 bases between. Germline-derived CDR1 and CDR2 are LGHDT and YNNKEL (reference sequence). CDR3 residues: CASSQVQGTGELFF. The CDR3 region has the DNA TGTGCCAGCAGCCAAGTCCAGGGCACCGGGGAGCTGTTTTTT.

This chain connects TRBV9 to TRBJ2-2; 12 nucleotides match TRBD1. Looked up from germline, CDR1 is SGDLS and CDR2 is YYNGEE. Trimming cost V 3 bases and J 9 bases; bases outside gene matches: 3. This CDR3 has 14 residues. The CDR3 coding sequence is TGTGCCAGCAGCGGCGGGACAGGGGGCCGGGAGCTGTTTTTT. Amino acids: CASSGGTGGRELFF.

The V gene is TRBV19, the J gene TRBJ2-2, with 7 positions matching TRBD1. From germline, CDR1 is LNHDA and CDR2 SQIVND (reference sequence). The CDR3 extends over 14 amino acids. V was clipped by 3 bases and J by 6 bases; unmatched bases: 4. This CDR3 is CASSIGTAAGELFF. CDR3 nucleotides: TGTGCCAGTAGTATCGGGACAGCCGCCGGGGAGCTGTTTTTT.

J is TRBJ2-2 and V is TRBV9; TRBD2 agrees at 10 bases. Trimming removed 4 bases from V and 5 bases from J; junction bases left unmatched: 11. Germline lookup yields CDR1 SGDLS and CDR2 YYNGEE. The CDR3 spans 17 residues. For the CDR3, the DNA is TGTGCCAGCAGCCCGGGAGCGGGGGGGCCCCCAACCGGGGAGCTGTTTTTT. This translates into CASSPGAGGPPTGELFF.

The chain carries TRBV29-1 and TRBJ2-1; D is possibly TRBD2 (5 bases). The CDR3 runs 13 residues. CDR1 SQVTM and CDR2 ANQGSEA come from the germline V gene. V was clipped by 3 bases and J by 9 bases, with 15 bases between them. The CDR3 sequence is CSVEDFGVGEQFF. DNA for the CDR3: TGCAGCGTTGAGGATTTCGGGGTGGGTGAGCAGTTCTTC.

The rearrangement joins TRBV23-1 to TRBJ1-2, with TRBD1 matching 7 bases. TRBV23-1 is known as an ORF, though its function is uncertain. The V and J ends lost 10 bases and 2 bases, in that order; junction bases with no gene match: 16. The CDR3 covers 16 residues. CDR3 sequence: CATESPPGQLNYGYTF. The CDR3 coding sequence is TGCGCCACCGAATCTCCGCCGGGACAGCTAAACTATGGCTACACCTTC.

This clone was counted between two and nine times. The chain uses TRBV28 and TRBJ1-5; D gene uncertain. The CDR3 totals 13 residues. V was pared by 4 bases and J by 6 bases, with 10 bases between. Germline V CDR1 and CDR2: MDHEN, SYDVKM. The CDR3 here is CASSWVSSQPQHF. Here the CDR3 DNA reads TGTGCCAGCAGTTGGGTTTCTAGTCAGCCCCAGCATTTT.

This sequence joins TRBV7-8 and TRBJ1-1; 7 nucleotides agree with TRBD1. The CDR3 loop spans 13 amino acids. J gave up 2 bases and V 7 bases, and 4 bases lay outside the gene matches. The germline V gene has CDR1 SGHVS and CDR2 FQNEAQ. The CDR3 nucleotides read TGTGCCAGCAACGACAGGGTAAACACTGAAGCTTTCTTT. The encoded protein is CASNDRVNTEAFF.

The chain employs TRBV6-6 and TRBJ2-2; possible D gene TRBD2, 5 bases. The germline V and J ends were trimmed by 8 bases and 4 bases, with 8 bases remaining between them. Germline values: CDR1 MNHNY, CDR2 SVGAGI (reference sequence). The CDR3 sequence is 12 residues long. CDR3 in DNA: TGTGCCAGCCGGGGTTTCACCGGGGAGCTGTTTTTT. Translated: CASRGFTGELFF.

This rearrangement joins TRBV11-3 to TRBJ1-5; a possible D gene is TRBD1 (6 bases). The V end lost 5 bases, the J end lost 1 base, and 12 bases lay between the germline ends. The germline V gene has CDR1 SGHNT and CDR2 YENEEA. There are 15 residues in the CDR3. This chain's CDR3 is CASSRDTLSNQPQHF. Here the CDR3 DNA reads TGTGCCAGCAGCCGGGACACCCTAAGCAATCAGCCCCAGCATTTT. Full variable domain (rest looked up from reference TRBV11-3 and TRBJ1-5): EAGVVQSPRYKIIEKKQPVAFWCNPISGHNTLYWYLQNLGQGPELLIRYENEEAVDDSQLPKDRFSAERLKGVDSTLKIQPAELGDSAVYLCASSRDTLSNQPQHFGDGTRLSIL.

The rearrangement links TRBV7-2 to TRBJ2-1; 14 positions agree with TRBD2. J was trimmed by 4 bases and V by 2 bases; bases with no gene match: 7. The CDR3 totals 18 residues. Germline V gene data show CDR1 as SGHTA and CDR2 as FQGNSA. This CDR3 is CASSLLTSGGAEYNEQFF. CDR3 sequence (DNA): TGTGCCAGCAGCTTACTGACTAGCGGGGGGGCCGAGTACAATGAGCAGTTCTTC.

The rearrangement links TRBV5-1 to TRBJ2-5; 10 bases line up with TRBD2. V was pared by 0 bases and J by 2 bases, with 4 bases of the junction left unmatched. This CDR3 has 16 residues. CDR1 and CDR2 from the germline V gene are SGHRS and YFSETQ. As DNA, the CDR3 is TGCGCCAGCAGCTTGGGTAGCGGGGGGTATCAAGAGACCCAGTACTTC. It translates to CASSLGSGGYQETQYF.

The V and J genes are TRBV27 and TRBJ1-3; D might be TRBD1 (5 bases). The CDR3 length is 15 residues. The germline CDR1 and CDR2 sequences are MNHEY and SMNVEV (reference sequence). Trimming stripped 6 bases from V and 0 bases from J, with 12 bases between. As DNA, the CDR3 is TGTGCCAGCAGAGGGGCATGGGGCTCTGGAAACACCATATATTTT. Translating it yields CASRGAWGSGNTIYF.